This T cell receptor beta chain originates from a study of response to subunit inactivated influenza vaccine. CDR3 length: 14 amino acids. V was clipped by 6 bases and J by 0 bases, with 7 bases between them. Looked up from germline, CDR1 is SGHKS and CDR2 is YYEKEE (reference sequence). A single record per CDR3 protein comes from TCRdb applying MiXCR to the RT-PCR reads. The sample lists roughly 710,000 distinct CDR3 sequences; 14% were seen once. This clonotype was seen a handful of times. The source is a man aged 50 to 60 who received an inactivated influenza vaccine. Source: PBMCs from blood, taken approximately 15 days before vaccination. This chain uses TRBV5-5 with TRBJ2-6; no reliable D call. The CDR3 sequence: CASTKYSGANVLTF. The CDR3 DNA is TGTGCCAGCACCAAATACTCTGGGGCCAACGTCCTGACTTTC.